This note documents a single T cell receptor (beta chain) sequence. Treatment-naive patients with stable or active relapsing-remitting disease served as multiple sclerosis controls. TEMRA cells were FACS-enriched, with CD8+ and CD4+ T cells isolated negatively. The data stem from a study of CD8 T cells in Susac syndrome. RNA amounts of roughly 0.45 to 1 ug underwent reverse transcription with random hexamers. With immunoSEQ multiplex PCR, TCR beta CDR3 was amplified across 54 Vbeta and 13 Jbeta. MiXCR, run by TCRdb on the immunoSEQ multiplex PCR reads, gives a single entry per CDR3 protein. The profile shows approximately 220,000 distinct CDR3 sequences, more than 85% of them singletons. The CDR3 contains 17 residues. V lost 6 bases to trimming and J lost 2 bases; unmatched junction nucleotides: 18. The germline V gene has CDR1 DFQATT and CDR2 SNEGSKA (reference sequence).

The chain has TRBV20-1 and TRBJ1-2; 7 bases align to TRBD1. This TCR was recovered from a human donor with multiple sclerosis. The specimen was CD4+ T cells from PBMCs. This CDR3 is CSAGIWGRGNSNYGYTF. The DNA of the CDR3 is TGCAGTGCCGGCATATGGGGCAGGGGGAATTCGAACTATGGCTACACCTTC.